What follows are 30 T cell receptor beta chains derived from one specimen sequenced in a study of beta chain features in type 1 diabetes. The sequenced template was cDNA made from the entire isolated RNA. Assay: immunoSEQ multiplex PCR; the TCRdb copy retains only in-frame clones and omits some. The sample contains around 340,000 clones, around 8% of which appear only once. The specimen sequenced was central memory CD4+ T cells from blood. The receptors come from a woman younger than 30 in good health.

Many counts were recorded for this clone. The J gene is TRBJ2-2, the V gene TRBV4-3; 8 bases fit TRBD2. The junction had 1 base not matched to a gene; V was cut back by 0 bases and J by 1 base. Germline assignment: CDR1 LGHNA and CDR2 YSLEER. The CDR3 is 16 residues long. The CDR3 sequence: CASSQDLAGNTGELFF. CDR3 nucleotides: TGCGCCAGCAGCCAAGATCTAGCGGGGAACACCGGGGAGCTGTTTTTT.

Comments on this clone: The same CDR3 can be traced to other DNA sequences in this sample. J is TRBJ1-4 and V is TRBV20-1; TRBD1 might be the D (5 bases). Germline CDR1 reads DFQATT; CDR2 reads SNEGSKA (reference sequence). This CDR3 has 11 amino acids. Trimming removed 4 bases from V and 7 bases from J, with 7 bases in between. The CDR3 is CSAKRGEKLFF. The CDR3 coding sequence is TGCAGTGCTAAAAGGGGTGAAAAACTGTTTTTT.

In the case of this clone: This likely stems from a read error, as it lies one base from a far larger clone. The V gene is TRBV27, the J gene TRBJ2-4; D ambiguous. V lost 3 bases and J 1 base, leaving 1 base between the germline ends. Germline CDR1 reads MNHEY; CDR2 reads SMNVEV (reference sequence). There are 12 residues in the CDR3. The CDR3 is CASSLAKNIQYF. Written as DNA, the CDR3 is TGTGCCAGCAGTTTGGCCAAAAACATTCAGTACTTC.

This clone was observed a handful of times. J is TRBJ2-7 and V is TRBV5-1, with D maybe TRBD2 (6 bases). Germline V lookup: CDR1 SGHRS, CDR2 YFSETQ. Between the trimmed V and J ends, which lost 4 bases and 3 bases, there was a span of 14 bases. CDR3 length: 14 amino acids. Here the CDR3 DNA reads TGCGCCAGCAGCGCCCGGGGGTTGAACTACGAGCAGTACTTC. As protein: CASSARGLNYEQYF. The full variable domain, in which reference TRBV5-1 and TRBJ2-7 provide the parts outside the CDR3, is KAGVTQTPRYLIKTRGQQVTLSCSPISGHRSVSWYQQTPGQGLQFLFEYFSETQRNKGNFPGRFSGRQFSNSRSEMNVSTLELGDSALYLCASSARGLNYEQYFGPGTRLTVT.

This clone was observed many times. The same CDR3 can be traced to other DNA sequences in this sample. The chain is built from TRBV28 and TRBJ2-2; D call uncertain. The V gene's germline CDR1 is MDHEN and CDR2 SYDVKM. Trimming removed 3 bases from V and 2 bases from J, with 4 bases in between. The length of the CDR3 is 13 residues. CDR3 loop: CASSLRNTGELFF. The DNA of the CDR3 is TGTGCCAGCAGTTTGAGAAACACCGGGGAGCTGTTTTTT.

The gene calls are TRBV10-2 and TRBJ2-5; D is perhaps TRBD2 (6 bases). Between the trimmed V and J ends, which lost 3 bases and 5 bases, there was a span of 16 bases. The length of the CDR3 is 15 residues. Germline V gene sequence: CDR1 WSHSY, CDR2 SAAADI. CDR3 sequence reads: CASSDSGGNWETQYF. CDR3 coding DNA: TGCGCCAGCAGTGATTCGGGCGGGAATTGGGAGACCCAGTACTTC.

With regard to this clone: Different DNA sequences within this sample yield the same CDR3. This chain links TRBV28 with TRBJ1-2; D not certain. The CDR3 loop spans 13 amino acids. The germline V gene has CDR1 MDHEN and CDR2 SYDVKM. V was clipped by 2 bases and J by 0 bases, with 4 bases between them. CDR3 sequence reads: CASSLGTNYGYTF. CDR3 nucleotides: TGTGCCAGCAGTTTAGGGACTAACTATGGCTACACCTTC.

In this sample, this clone turned up a few times. The chain recombines TRBV5-1 with TRBJ2-1; D gene unclear. Trimming removed 1 base at V and 4 bases at J, with 9 bases between. CDR3 length equals 14 residues. Germline CDR1 SGHRS, CDR2 YFSETQ. The CDR3 coding sequence is TGCGCCAGCAGCTTGCACGGAGCATACAATGAGCAGTTCTTC. It is translated as CASSLHGAYNEQFF.

This chain joins TRBV28 and TRBJ2-4; D is perhaps TRBD1 or TRBD2 (6 bases each). Trimming took off 6 bases at V and 5 bases at J, with 17 bases between the two ends. Germline V lookup: CDR1 MDHEN, CDR2 SYDVKM. The CDR3 is 15 residues long. The CDR3 is CASRPAGGGQNIQYF. The CDR3 region has the DNA TGTGCCAGCAGACCCGCTGGAGGGGGTCAAAACATTCAGTACTTC.

This clone occurred many times. The chain couples TRBV11-2 to TRBJ2-3, with 9 bases aligning to TRBD1. V dropped 7 bases and J dropped 4; count of bases not matched to a gene: 3. The CDR3 sequence is 13 residues long. Germline lookup yields CDR1 SGHAT and CDR2 FQNNGV. The CDR3 sequence: CASNRDRADTQYF. CDR3 DNA: TGTGCCAGCAACCGGGACAGGGCAGATACGCAGTATTTT. The full variable domain, with the rest looked up from reference TRBV11-2 and TRBJ2-3, is EAGVAQSPRYKIIEKRQSVAFWCNPISGHATLYWYQQILGQGPKLLIQFQNNGVVDDSQLPKDRFSAERLKGVDSTLKIQPAKLEDSAVYLCASNRDRADTQYFGPGTRLTVL.

Notes on this clone: This may come from a read error, since a much larger clone is one base off. As DNA, the CDR3 is TGTGCCAGCAGCTTTAGCGGGGGCACAGATACGCAGTATTTT. It codes for CASSFSGGTDTQYF. The V gene is TRBV11-2, the J gene TRBJ2-3, with TRBD2 matching over 8 bases. The V gene's germline CDR1 is SGHAT and CDR2 FQNNGV. This CDR3 region has 14 residues. V lost 3 bases and J lost 1; bases outside the gene matches: 0.

This clone was found a few times. The chain combines TRBV11-2 with TRBJ2-3; possibly TRBD1 for D (5 bases). Trimming shortened V by 5 bases and J by 0 bases, and 9 bases separated the two germline ends. Germline V lookup: CDR1 SGHAT, CDR2 FQNNGV. The CDR3 spans 14 residues. CDR3 loop: CASSLRQSTDTQYF. The CDR3 DNA sequence: TGTGCCAGCAGCCTCAGACAGAGCACAGATACGCAGTATTTT.

This clone was observed at least ten times. V gene TRBV7-2 combines with J gene TRBJ2-1, with D tentatively TRBD2 (6 bases). Per germline, CDR1 SGHTA and CDR2 FQGNSA. The germline V and J ends were trimmed by 1 base and 8 bases, with 12 bases remaining between them. This CDR3 spans 14 amino acids. CDR3 sequence: CASSLGAGLDEQFF. The CDR3 DNA follows: TGTGCCAGCAGCTTAGGGGCGGGACTTGATGAGCAGTTCTTC.

The sample holds a few counts of this clone. This chain connects TRBV6-6 to TRBJ1-5, with TRBD1 identical over 9 bases. The CDR3 contains 15 residues. V lost 2 bases to trimming and J lost 3 bases; unmatched junction nucleotides: 2. Germline V gives CDR1 MNHNY, CDR2 SVGAGI (reference sequence). For the CDR3, the DNA is TGTGCCAGCAGTTACGGACAGGGGATCAATCAGCCCCAGCATTTT. Protein product: CASSYGQGINQPQHF.

Only a few counts were recorded for this clone. The J gene is TRBJ2-7, the V gene TRBV7-2; 8 bases match TRBD1. The V and J ends lost 5 bases and 3 bases, in that order; junction bases with no gene match: 6. CDR3 length: 14 amino acids. CDR1 and CDR2 (germline): SGHTA, FQGNSA. DNA of the CDR3: TGTGCCAGCAGCCGCCTCGGACAGGGCTACGAGCAGTACTTC. Amino acid sequence: CASSRLGQGYEQYF. Filled out from reference TRBV7-2 and TRBJ2-7, the complete variable domain reads GAGVSQSPSNKVTEKGKDVELRCDPISGHTALYWYRQSLGQGLEFLIYFQGNSAPDKSGLPSDRFSAERTGGSVSTLTIQRTQQEDSAVYLCASSRLGQGYEQYFGPGTRLTVT.

This clone was recorded at least ten times. This chain links TRBV5-1 with TRBJ2-2, with D perhaps matching TRBD2 (6 bases). CDR3 length: 14 residues. Germline loops: CDR1 SGHRS, CDR2 YFSETQ. The V end lost 6 bases, the J end lost 1 base, and 10 bases lay between the germline ends. The CDR3 DNA is TGCGCCAGCATGCCGGGAGTGAACACCGGGGAGCTGTTTTTT. This translates into CASMPGVNTGELFF. Together with reference TRBV5-1 and TRBJ2-2, the CDR3 gives the full variable domain: KAGVTQTPRYLIKTRGQQVTLSCSPISGHRSVSWYQQTPGQGLQFLFEYFSETQRNKGNFPGRFSGRQFSNSRSEMNVSTLELGDSALYLCASMPGVNTGELFFGEGSRLTVL.

This clone was detected a few times. The V and J genes are TRBV9 and TRBJ2-7, with 8 positions matching TRBD2. Unmatched junction bases numbered 4, after V lost 0 bases and J lost 2 bases. Germline V gives CDR1 SGDLS, CDR2 YYNGEE. The CDR3 runs 15 residues. The CDR3 is CASSVGGLGPYEQYF. Written as DNA, the CDR3 is TGTGCCAGCAGCGTAGGGGGACTAGGCCCCTACGAGCAGTACTTC.

The rearrangement joins TRBV7-9 to TRBJ2-1; 11 bases agree with TRBD2. The junction had 9 bases not matched to a gene; V was cut back by 10 bases and J by 4 bases. This CDR3 is built from 15 residues. Germline CDR1 reads SEHNR; CDR2 reads FQNEAQ (reference sequence). CDR3 residues: CATVGGLAAYNEQFF. CDR3 coding DNA: TGTGCCACCGTGGGGGGACTAGCGGCATACAATGAGCAGTTCTTC.

The CDR3 region has the DNA TGCGCCAGCAGCTACACTAGCTCTAGCACAGATACGCAGTATTTT. Amino acid sequence: CASSYTSSSTDTQYF. This chain connects TRBV5-1 to TRBJ2-3; a possible D gene is TRBD2 (6 bases). Per the germline V gene, CDR1 is SGHRS and CDR2 is YFSETQ. The CDR3 contains 15 residues. The V and J ends lost 3 bases and 0 bases respectively, with 11 bases between them.

Only a few counts were recorded for this clone. The V gene is TRBV7-2, the J gene TRBJ2-1; possibly TRBD1 for D (6 bases). The CDR3 covers 14 residues. Trimming stripped 5 bases from V and 4 bases from J, with 12 bases between. The germline V gene encodes CDR1 SGHTA and CDR2 FQGNSA. The CDR3 DNA is TGTGCCAGCAGCCCACAGGGTCGGTACAATGAGCAGTTCTTC. It translates to CASSPQGRYNEQFF.

The V call is TRBV5-4, the J call TRBJ1-1; the D gene is possibly TRBD1 (5 bases). Germline V gene data show CDR1 as SGHNT and CDR2 as YYREEE (reference sequence). The CDR3 has 14 amino acids. Trimming took 4 bases from V and 2 from J, leaving 12 bases between them. CDR3 in DNA: TGTGCCAGCAGCGACATCCAGGGTAACACTGAAGCTTTCTTT. Its protein is CASSDIQGNTEAFF.

CDR3 nucleotide sequence: TGTGCCATCAGTGAGTCGAGGCCAGGGGGATACAATGAGCAGTTCTTC. Amino acids: CAISESRPGGYNEQFF. The chain combines TRBV10-3 with TRBJ2-1; TRBD1 agrees at 7 bases. The V and J ends lost 0 bases and 4 bases, in that order; junction bases with no gene match: 6. This CDR3 is built from 16 residues. Germline CDR1 reads ENHRY; CDR2 reads SYGVKD.

This clone occurred many times. V is TRBV11-2 and J is TRBJ2-2; D could derive from TRBD1 or TRBD2 (5 bases each). The germline CDR1 and CDR2 sequences are SGHAT and FQNNGV. V lost 5 bases and J 5 bases, leaving 18 bases between the germline ends. The CDR3 consists of 16 residues. The CDR3 spells CASSPRGGGGTGELFF. The CDR3 DNA is TGTGCCAGCAGCCCTCGGGGCGGTGGCGGTACCGGGGAGCTGTTTTTT.

This clone turned up a few times. Only one base separates this from a far larger clonotype, so it likely reflects a read error. The J gene is TRBJ2-6, the V gene TRBV7-9; D unclear. Germline assignment: CDR1 SEHNR and CDR2 FQNEAQ (reference sequence). Trimming took off 3 bases at V and 0 bases at J, with 0 bases between the two ends. The CDR3 totals 13 residues. For the CDR3, the DNA is TGTGCCAGCAGCTTCTCTGGGGCCAACGTCCTGACTTTC. Translating it yields CASSFSGANVLTF. Full variable domain (missing parts from reference TRBV7-9 and TRBJ2-6): DTGVSQNPRHKITKRGQNVTFRCDPISEHNRLYWYRQTLGQGPEFLTYFQNEAQLEKSRLLSDRFSAERPKGSFSTLEIQRTEQGDSAMYLCASSFSGANVLTFGAGSRLTVL.

The chain's CDR3 is CASTSKGPNEKLFF. In nucleotides, the CDR3 is TGTGCCAGCACCTCAAAAGGGCCTAATGAAAAACTGTTTTTT. The rearrangement uses TRBV6-5 and TRBJ1-4; D gene ambiguous. This CDR3 contains 14 residues. Per germline, CDR1 MNHEY and CDR2 SVGAGI. V lost 7 bases and J lost 3, with 12 bases in between.

J is TRBJ2-5 and V is TRBV11-2; D ambiguous. CDR1 is SGHAT, CDR2 FQNNGV, per germline. Trimming stripped 2 bases from V and 5 bases from J, with 6 bases between. The length of the CDR3 is 12 residues. The CDR3 DNA is TGTGCCAGCAGCTTAAACTGGGAGACCCAGTACTTC. This codes for CASSLNWETQYF.

This clone has a handful of counts. This chain joins TRBV4-2 and TRBJ1-3; tentatively, D is TRBD1 (5 bases). The germline gives CDR1 LGHNA, CDR2 YNFKEQ. With 4 bases removed from V and 1 base from J, the gap between germline ends came to 20 bases. The CDR3 has 18 amino acids. CDR3 nucleotides: TGTGCCAGCAGCCTGACAGTACAGTCGCTGGGTTCTGGAAACACCATATATTTT. Translation gives CASSLTVQSLGSGNTIYF.

This clone was counted between two and nine times. The chain combines TRBV9 with TRBJ1-5; D uncertain. The length of the CDR3 is 15 residues. The germline gives CDR1 SGDLS, CDR2 YYNGEE. Trimming left V 0 bases short and J 3 bases short, with 10 bases between. The CDR3 DNA sequence: TGTGCCAGCAGCGTAGAAGGGAACATCAATCAGCCCCAGCATTTT. It translates to CASSVEGNINQPQHF.

In this sample, this clone turned up a few times. CDR3 coding DNA: TGTGCCATCGACCAGACAGGAGCCTACGAGCAGTACTTC. Translation gives CAIDQTGAYEQYF. V gene TRBV2 combines with J gene TRBJ2-7; perhaps TRBD1 as D (6 bases). V lost 10 bases and J lost 2, with 15 bases in between. CDR3 size: 13 residues. Germline V gene sequence: CDR1 SNHLY, CDR2 FYNNEI.

The gene calls are TRBV28 and TRBJ2-7; D gene uncertain. Germline V lookup: CDR1 MDHEN, CDR2 SYDVKM. The CDR3 loop spans 14 amino acids. Trimming removed 2 bases from V and 3 bases from J, with 11 bases in between. The CDR3 protein is CASSLPASYYEQYF. CDR3 sequence (DNA): TGTGCCAGCAGTTTACCGGCTTCCTACTACGAGCAGTACTTC.